One T cell receptor (beta chain) is described in this entry. In the authors' methods: The authors estimated nucleated cell counts from reference gene primer amplification. Here immunoSEQ multiplex PCR was the method, and the copy in TCRdb shows in-frame clones only, minus some. V, J and clone size are taken as reported in that table, and D and trimming were inferred from the DNA itself. The data show approximately 76,000 clones, with around 91% seen just once and 8% to 10% held by the top ten. Germline CDR1 is MDHEN and CDR2 is SYDVKM. V was pared by 5 bases and J by 3 bases, with 5 bases of the junction left unmatched. CDR3 size: 14 residues. The entry originates in a study of blood T cell repertoires in COVID-19. Study as a whole: Material from acute and convalescent COVID-19 was sourced from the United States, Italy and Spain. Nucleic acid was either cDNA or gDNA, and it came from T cells, B-cell-depleted T cells, or PBMCs.

The source of this sequence is a human donor in a cohort sampled during active COVID-19. The chain combines TRBV28 with TRBJ2-7, with 9 nucleotides matching TRBD1. The specimen sequenced was peripheral blood. The CDR3 DNA sequence: TGTGCCAGCAGTCCCGTGGACAGGGGCTACGAGCAGTACTTC. This gives the protein CASSPVDRGYEQYF.